The 11 T cell receptor beta chains in this list originate from one sample, sequenced in a study of early T cells in non-severe SARS-CoV-2 infection. TCRdb analysed the 5' RACE reads with MiXCR anew, one entry per CDR3 protein. Among some 57,000 distinct CDR3 sequences listed, about 10% were seen once. Sequenced material: whole blood, taken at baseline. The receptors derive from an adult who was a healthcare worker with PCR-confirmed SARS-CoV-2 infection or an uninfected control (not recorded which).

The chain employs TRBV7-3 and TRBJ1-1; maybe TRBD1 (6 bases). The germline V gene encodes CDR1 SGHTA and CDR2 FQGTGA. V was shortened by 3 bases and J by 1 base, with 9 bases between the two germline ends. The CDR3 runs to 14 residues. CDR3 in amino acids: CASSFPTGNTEAFF. In DNA form, the CDR3 reads TGTGCCAGCAGCTTTCCGACAGGGAACACTGAAGCTTTCTTT.

J is TRBJ1-4 and V is TRBV27, with D tentatively TRBD1 (5 bases). Germline loops: CDR1 MNHEY, CDR2 SMNVEV (reference sequence). There are 13 residues in the CDR3. The V and J ends lost 3 bases and 8 bases respectively, with 10 bases between them. CDR3 protein: CASSLTVREKLFF. The CDR3 coding sequence is TGTGCCAGCAGTTTGACAGTTAGAGAAAAACTGTTTTTT.

The V gene is TRBV24-1, the J gene TRBJ2-5, with 12 bases lining up with TRBD2. The CDR3 consists of 17 residues. V was pared by 4 bases and J by 2 bases, with 7 bases of the junction left unmatched. Germline CDR1 reads KGHDR; CDR2 reads SFDVKD. The CDR3 loop reads CATSDRLAGGEQETQYF. As DNA, the CDR3 is TGTGCCACCAGTGACCGCCTAGCGGGAGGGGAGCAAGAGACCCAGTACTTC.

This chain joins TRBV10-2 and TRBJ2-2, with 8 positions matching TRBD1. Germline V gives CDR1 WSHSY, CDR2 SAAADI. The length of the CDR3 is 16 residues. The junction had 9 bases not matched to a gene; V was cut back by 6 bases and J by 3 bases. CDR3 sequence reads: CASSLAGTGDTGELFF. The CDR3 DNA is TGCGCCAGCAGCCTTGCGGGGACAGGAGACACCGGGGAGCTGTTTTTT.

The V call is TRBV7-9, the J call TRBJ1-5; D remains ambiguous. Germline assignment: CDR1 SEHNR and CDR2 FQNEAQ (reference sequence). V dropped 5 bases and J dropped 5 bases, with 10 bases sitting between them. This CDR3 contains 13 residues. The CDR3 DNA sequence: TGTGCCAGCAGCAAGGACGGCTATCAGCCCCAGCATTTT. Translating it yields CASSKDGYQPQHF.

A few counts support this clonotype. The chain employs TRBV4-1 and TRBJ2-3, with a tentative D call TRBD2 (5 bases). The germline V gene encodes CDR1 MGHRA and CDR2 YSYEKL. V lost 2 bases and J lost 3, with 15 bases in between. The length of the CDR3 is 16 residues. The CDR3 loop reads CASSQFDLAVTDTQYF. The CDR3 DNA sequence: TGCGCCAGCAGCCAATTCGATCTAGCCGTGACAGATACGCAGTATTTT.

This clonotype was found a few times. This chain links TRBV2 with TRBJ1-1; TRBD1 might be the D (6 bases). Germline CDR1 reads SNHLY; CDR2 reads FYNNEI. The V gene lost 8 bases and the J gene lost 0 bases, with 10 bases spanning the gap. This CDR3 is 13 amino acids long. The CDR3 coding sequence is TGTGCCAGCCGCCGGGACATGAACACTGAAGCTTTCTTT. It specifies CASRRDMNTEAFF.

J is TRBJ2-7 and V is TRBV25-1, with a weak D call TRBD1 (6 bases). V was shortened by 1 base and J by 2 bases, with 12 bases between the two germline ends. The germline V gene has CDR1 MGHDK and CDR2 SYGVNS. There are 15 residues in the CDR3. The CDR3 loop reads CASSEWDTAPYEQYF. CDR3 DNA sequence: TGTGCCAGCAGTGAATGGGACACAGCCCCCTACGAGCAGTACTTC.

This clonotype was counted at least ten times. This chain links TRBV11-2 with TRBJ2-5, with unresolved D. The V end lost 1 base, the J end lost 2 bases, and 11 bases lay between the germline ends. CDR1 is SGHAT, CDR2 FQNNGV, per germline. The CDR3 is made up of 15 amino acids. CDR3 DNA sequence: TGTGCCAGCAGCTTAGCGTTTGGGCCTCAAGAGACCCAGTACTTC. Translating it yields CASSLAFGPQETQYF.

This sequence joins TRBV29-1 and TRBJ1-1, with 7 bases aligning to TRBD1. Germline CDR1 reads SQVTM; CDR2 reads ANQGSEA. Unmatched junction bases numbered 8, after V lost 2 bases and J lost 5 bases. The CDR3 sequence is 14 residues long. This CDR3 reads CSVESRGRGTEAFF. The CDR3 coding sequence is TGCAGCGTTGAAAGCAGGGGGAGGGGGACTGAAGCTTTCTTT. Full variable domain (rest looked up from reference TRBV29-1 and TRBJ1-1): SAVISQKPSRDICQRGTSLTIQCQVDSQVTMMFWYRQQPGQSLTLIATANQGSEATYESGFVIDKFPISRPNLTFSTLTVSNMSPEDSSIYLCSVESRGRGTEAFFGQGTRLTVV.

The rearrangement joins TRBV20-1 to TRBJ2-7; TRBD2 aligns across 8 bases. Per germline, CDR1 DFQATT and CDR2 SNEGSKA (reference sequence). Losses at the gene ends were 2 bases for V and 6 bases for J; bases not matched to a gene: 12. The CDR3 has 15 amino acids. The DNA of the CDR3 is TGCAGTGCTAGAAATAGGCTTAGCGGGACTGTCGAGCAGTACTTC. Residues: CSARNRLSGTVEQYF.